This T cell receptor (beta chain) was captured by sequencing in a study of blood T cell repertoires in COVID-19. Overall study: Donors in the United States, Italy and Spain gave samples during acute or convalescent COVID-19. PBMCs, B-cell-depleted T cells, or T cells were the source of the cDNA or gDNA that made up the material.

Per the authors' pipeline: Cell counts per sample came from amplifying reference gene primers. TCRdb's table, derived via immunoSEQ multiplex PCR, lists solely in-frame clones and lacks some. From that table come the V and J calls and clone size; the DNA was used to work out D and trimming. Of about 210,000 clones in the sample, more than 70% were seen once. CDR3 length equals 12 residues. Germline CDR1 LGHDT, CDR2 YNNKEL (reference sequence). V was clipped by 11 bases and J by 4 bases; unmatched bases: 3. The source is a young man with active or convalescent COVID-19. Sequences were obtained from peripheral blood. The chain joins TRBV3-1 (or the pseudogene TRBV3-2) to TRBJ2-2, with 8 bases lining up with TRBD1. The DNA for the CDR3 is TGTGCCTGTACAGGGGGCACCGGGGAGCTGTTTTTT. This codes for CACTGGTGELFF.